This T cell receptor (beta chain) comes out of a study of blood T cell repertoires in COVID-19 (dated by TCRdb to about 2020). For the wider study: Collaborator samples came from the United States, Italy and Spain and covered acute and convalescent phases of COVID-19. The prospective study material was composed of cDNA or gDNA derived from T cells, B-cell-depleted T cells, or PBMCs. Deeply sampled blood TCRbeta repertoires from subjects exposed to, actively infected with, or recovered from COVID-19 were included in the dataset. A freely available public database, intended as a resource for researchers studying the immune response to SARS-CoV-2, is where the repertoires were released. Samples came from the ongoing ImmuneRACE study (first 160 participants) plus 1,254 subjects from 6 global collaborators. Nearly every sample came with metadata listing a de-identified subject ID, COVID-19 status, age in years and sex. Where available, HLA class I and class II types were taken from metadata supplied by the sample provider and were not determined by assay-based typing. The paper as a whole reports these results and caveats: Clinical and demographic metadata were provided uncurated, with the amount varying by source and participant.

Relative to germline, V is 5 bases shorter and J is 8 bases shorter, with 12 bases between their ends. The CDR3 spans 12 residues, from the cysteine through the phenylalanine. CDR3 DNA only is kept here, 36 bases in frame from base 1. The germline V gene (reference sequence) sets CDR1 to LNHDA and CDR2 to SQIVND. The immunoSEQ Assay, a bias-controlled multiplex PCR, was used to amplify TCRbeta CDR3 regions from genomic DNA. On the authors' methods: The number of nucleated cells in each sample was estimated from the amplification of reference gene primers within the assay. Sequence reads were collapsed and filtered to measure the absolute abundance of every unique TCRbeta CDR3 rearrangement. For each sample, productive Simpson clonality was calculated as the square root of Simpson's diversity index across productive rearrangements. TCRdb holds this immuneACCESS table with in-frame rearrangements only. Some clones are missing; in checked studies, unresolved V genes explain under half, and the rest has no known cause. V and J calls and clone size are given by that table; D and trimming were obtained from the DNA. The sample table contains 220,000 or so clones; only one count was recorded for around 88% of them. Jointly, the top ten make up around 2.1% of the sample.

Enrolling through a virtual design, the prospective study's participants ranged in age from roughly 18 to 89 years and lived across roughly 24 United States geographic areas. Cohort assignment in the prospective study relied on participant-reported clinical history from a screening survey and a study questionnaire. Recovered participants in ImmuneRACE Cohort 3 were defined by two consecutive negative NP/OP PCR tests, clearance by a healthcare professional, or resolution of symptoms. In the prospective study, mobile phlebotomists collected whole blood, serum and a nasopharyngeal or oropharyngeal swab from each participant. Over a 2-month period, participants in the prospective study had the option of providing additional blood draws and questionnaires. Prospective study blood samples were shipped either frozen or at room temperature before DNA extraction. A remark on this clone: Its antigen is currently not known. Base qualities are not recorded, but no much larger clone differs from it by a single base.

This clonotype originated in a woman aged 50 to 60 who had recovered from COVID-19. The chain is encoded by TRBV19 joined to TRBJ1-2; a tentative D call is TRBD1 (6 bases match). The sequencing input was PBMCs or T cells enriched from blood (not recorded which). The base sequence is TGTGCCAGTAGTCACAGGGTCTACGGCTACACCTTC. It translates as CASSHRVYGYTF.